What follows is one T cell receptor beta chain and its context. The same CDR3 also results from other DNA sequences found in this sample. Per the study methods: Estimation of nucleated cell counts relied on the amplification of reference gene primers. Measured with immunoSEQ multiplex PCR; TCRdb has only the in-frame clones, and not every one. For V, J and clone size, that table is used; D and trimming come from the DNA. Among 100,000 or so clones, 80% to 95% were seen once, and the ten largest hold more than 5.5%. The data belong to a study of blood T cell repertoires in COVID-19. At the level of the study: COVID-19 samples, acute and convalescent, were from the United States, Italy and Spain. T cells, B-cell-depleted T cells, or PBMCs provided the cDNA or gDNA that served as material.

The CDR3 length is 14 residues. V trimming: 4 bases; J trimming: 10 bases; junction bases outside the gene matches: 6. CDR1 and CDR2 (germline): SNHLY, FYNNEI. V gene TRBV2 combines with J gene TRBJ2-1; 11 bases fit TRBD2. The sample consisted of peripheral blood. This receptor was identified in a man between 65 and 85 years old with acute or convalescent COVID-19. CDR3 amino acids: CASSVSGGAGEQFF. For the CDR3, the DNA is TGTGCCAGCAGTGTTAGCGGGGGGGCAGGGGAGCAGTTCTTC.